This TCR beta chain was observed in a study of blood T cell repertoires in COVID-19. Clones were read by immunoSEQ multiplex PCR, and TCRdb kept only the in-frame ones, dropping some. There are more than 400,000 clones in the sample; around 91% occur only once, and about 0.57% lies in the top ten. Only one count was recorded for this clone. V dropped 4 bases and J dropped 5; count of bases not matched to a gene: 7. The CDR3 has 15 amino acids. Germline CDR1 is KGHSH and CDR2 is LQKENI. The clonotype was recovered from a man younger than 30 who had recovered from COVID-19. The sequencing sample was made of PBMCs or T cells enriched from blood (not recorded which). The rearrangement links TRBV18 to TRBJ2-5, with 10 bases aligning to TRBD1. The CDR3 sequence: CASSRLGQGMETQYF. Here the CDR3 DNA reads TGTGCCAGCTCACGCTTGGGACAGGGGATGGAGACCCAGTACTTC.